The 30 T cell receptor beta chains listed next were all sequenced from one sample in a study of cytomegalovirus exposure and HLA in healthy donors. 60 Vbeta and 13 Jbeta primers were used in PCR. Produced via immunoSEQ multiplex PCR; TCRdb's table is partial and in-frame only. The sample contains 130,000 to 150,000 clones, around 79% of which appear only once. Sequencing was done on a sample of PBMCs. The receptor set was obtained from a man aged 35 to 55 in good health and CMV-seropositive.

This clone was detected only once. This sequence joins TRBV4-3 and TRBJ1-5, with D perhaps matching TRBD1 (5 bases). Germline CDR1 is LGHNA and CDR2 is YSLEER. V dropped 0 bases and J dropped 7 bases, with 13 bases sitting between them. The CDR3 runs to 15 residues. The CDR3 region has the DNA TGCGCCAGCAGCCAAGATCCCCAGGGTGGCCAGCCCCAGCATTTT. As protein: CASSQDPQGGQPQHF.

The chain recombines TRBV7-3 with TRBJ2-5; 10 nucleotides line up with TRBD2. V lost 5 bases and J lost 5; bases outside the gene matches: 11. This CDR3 has 16 amino acids. Per germline, CDR1 SGHTA and CDR2 FQGTGA. The CDR3 DNA reads TGTGCCAGCAGCCTCGGGACTAGCGCTGGGGTGGAGACCCAGTACTTC. Protein product: CASSLGTSAGVETQYF.

This clone turned up a few times. This rearrangement joins TRBV2 to TRBJ1-2; 12 positions agree with TRBD1. V lost 8 bases and J lost 5; bases outside the gene matches: 12. This CDR3 comprises 16 residues. Germline V gene lookup returns CDR1 SNHLY and CDR2 FYNNEI. In DNA, the CDR3 is TGTGCCAGCCTCCCGGGACAGGGGGCGGCGGGTTATGGCTACACCTTC. Its translation: CASLPGQGAAGYGYTF. Full variable domain (rest looked up from reference TRBV2 and TRBJ1-2): EPEVTQTPSHQVTQMGQEVILRCVPISNHLYFYWYRQILGQKVEFLVSFYNNEISEKSEIFDDQFSVERPDGSNFTLKIRSTKLEDSAMYFCASLPGQGAAGYGYTFGSGTRLTVV.

The rearrangement joins TRBV5-1 to TRBJ2-5; D is perhaps TRBD1 (5 bases). The J call is uncertain, as TRBJ2-7 better fits the DNA end. Germline V gene data show CDR1 as SGHRS and CDR2 as YFSETQ. The CDR3 covers 14 residues. CDR3 DNA sequence: TGCGCCAGCAGCTTGGCGCAGGGAACCTACGAGCAGTACTTC. Protein sequence: CASSLAQGTYEQYF.

This clone was seen a handful of times. The rearrangement joins TRBV28 to TRBJ2-5; D call uncertain. Germline CDR1 is MDHEN and CDR2 is SYDVKM. Trimming cost V 4 bases and J 11 bases, with 29 bases left between them. CDR3 size: 17 residues. In DNA form, the CDR3 reads TGTGCCAGCAGTTCTTTTTTCGACCGGGTCCCAGATGTGGAGCAGTACTTC. It translates to CASSSFFDRVPDVEQYF.

V gene TRBV6-1 combines with J gene TRBJ1-4; D not resolved. Germline CDR1 reads MNHNS; CDR2 reads SASEGT. The V end was cut by 1 base, the J end by 3 bases, with 6 bases between. This CDR3 contains 14 residues. The CDR3 bases are TGTGCCAGCAGTGAAGGAGGGTCTAATGAAAAACTGTTTTTT. Protein product: CASSEGGSNEKLFF.

The chain combines TRBV27 with TRBJ2-7, with D possibly TRBD1 on 5 matching bases. Per the germline V gene, CDR1 is MNHEY and CDR2 is SMNVEV (reference sequence). The CDR3 is 13 residues long. Trimming removed 5 bases at V and 4 bases at J, with 12 bases between. The CDR3 here is CASSPRQPYEQYF. The CDR3 coding sequence is TGTGCCAGCAGTCCTCGACAGCCGTACGAGCAGTACTTC.

The gene calls are TRBV19 and TRBJ1-5, with TRBD1 identical over 7 bases. This CDR3 is 15 amino acids long. Trimming cost V 9 bases and J 2 bases; bases outside gene matches: 10. CDR1 LNHDA and CDR2 SQIVND come from the germline V gene (reference sequence). This CDR3 is CASRDSYDGNQPQHF. The DNA for the CDR3 is TGTGCCAGCCGGGACAGTTATGATGGCAATCAGCCCCAGCATTTT.

The chain carries TRBV29-1 and TRBJ1-5; TRBD1 matches 9 bases. CDR1 and CDR2 from the germline V gene are SQVTM and ANQGSEA. The V segment lost 6 bases and the J segment 0 bases; nucleotides outside the gene matches: 6. The length of the CDR3 is 15 residues. The CDR3 DNA is TGCAGCGTGATGGGACAGGGAGATAGCAATCAGCCCCAGCATTTT. Amino acids: CSVMGQGDSNQPQHF.

The rearrangement links TRBV7-2 to TRBJ2-1, with D possibly being TRBD2 (6 bases). Trimming left V 1 base short and J 4 bases short, with 20 bases between. Germline-derived CDR1 and CDR2 are SGHTA and FQGNSA. The CDR3 extends over 18 amino acids. CDR3 sequence reads: CASSLGGGGVRPYNEQFF. CDR3 in DNA: TGTGCCAGCAGCTTAGGGGGTGGCGGGGTCCGCCCTTACAATGAGCAGTTCTTC.

This chain connects TRBV5-1 to TRBJ1-2, with 7 bases aligning to TRBD1. J lost 4 bases, V lost 3 bases, and 0 bases had no gene match. This CDR3 region has 12 residues. Per the germline V gene, CDR1 is SGHRS and CDR2 is YFSETQ. CDR3 amino acids: CASSWDSYGYTF. The DNA of the CDR3 is TGCGCCAGCAGCTGGGACAGCTATGGCTACACCTTC.

The rearrangement links TRBV29-1 to TRBJ2-1; a possible D gene is TRBD1 (6 bases). Trimming removed 3 bases at V and 8 bases at J, with 14 bases between. This CDR3 contains 13 residues. Germline V gene data show CDR1 as SQVTM and CDR2 as ANQGSEA. CDR3 loop: CSVERGSPDEQFF. DNA for the CDR3: TGCAGCGTTGAGAGGGGGTCCCCGGATGAGCAGTTCTTC.

The DNA for the CDR3 is TGCGCCAGCAGCCTTAGCGGGAGTGAGACCCAGTACTTC. Translated: CASSLSGSETQYF. The V and J genes are TRBV4-1 and TRBJ2-5; TRBD2 agrees at 9 bases. Germline V gene sequence: CDR1 MGHRA, CDR2 YSYEKL. V was pared by 4 bases and J by 5 bases, with 2 bases of the junction left unmatched. The CDR3 runs to 13 residues.

This clone has only a few counts. This rearrangement joins TRBV5-1 to TRBJ2-3, with 7 bases that match TRBD2. Germline values: CDR1 SGHRS, CDR2 YFSETQ. The CDR3 is made up of 15 amino acids. With 1 base clipped from V and 6 bases from J, the junction kept 8 bases outside the gene matches. CDR3 bases: TGCGCCAGCAGCTTGACAGGCGGGAGCTGGGATACGCAGTATTTT. Its protein is CASSLTGGSWDTQYF.

The chain combines TRBV6-5 with TRBJ1-2, with D possibly being TRBD1 (5 bases). The CDR3 runs to 14 residues. Germline CDR1 and CDR2: MNHEY and SVGAGI. V lost 0 bases to trimming and J lost 4 bases, with 9 bases between them. CDR3 DNA: TGTGCCAGCAGTTACTCAGGGGCTGGCTATGGCTACACCTTC. Translation gives CASSYSGAGYGYTF.

As concerns this clone: The same CDR3 also results from other DNA sequences found in this sample. The chain has TRBV5-4 and TRBJ2-7; D not resolved. The germline V gene encodes CDR1 SGHNT and CDR2 YYREEE (reference sequence). This CDR3 is 11 amino acids long. With 3 bases removed from V and 2 bases from J, the gap between germline ends came to 3 bases. CDR3 amino acids: CASSSAYEQYF. The CDR3 coding sequence is TGTGCCAGCAGCTCCGCCTACGAGCAGTACTTC.

Sample share makes this clone medium-sized. The chain uses TRBV15 and TRBJ1-2; 11 bases fit TRBD1. CDR1 is LNHNV and CDR2 is YYDKDF in the germline V gene (reference sequence). The CDR3 runs to 13 residues. The V segment lost 3 bases and the J segment 8 bases; nucleotides outside the gene matches: 2. CDR3 DNA sequence: TGTGCCACCAGCAGTGGGACAGGGGGAGGCTACACCTTC. This gives the protein CATSSGTGGGYTF.

This chain joins TRBV6-5 and TRBJ1-3; the match to TRBD1 covers 7 bases. From germline, CDR1 is MNHEY and CDR2 SVGAGI. The CDR3 has 14 amino acids. V lost 6 bases to trimming and J lost 0 bases; unmatched junction nucleotides: 2. The CDR3 loop reads CASRTGSSGNTIYF. The DNA for the CDR3 is TGTGCCAGCAGGACAGGGAGCTCTGGAAACACCATATATTTT.

In its sample, this clone was seen once. The chain couples TRBV4-1 to TRBJ2-1; TRBD2 matches 13 bases. Trimming cost V 4 bases and J 12 bases; bases outside gene matches: 24. Germline CDR1 is MGHRA and CDR2 is YSYEKL. The CDR3 is 20 residues long. The CDR3 reads CASSPDDRTSGRRENPGQFF. In DNA form, the CDR3 reads TGCGCCAGCAGCCCGGACGACAGGACTAGCGGGAGACGGGAGAATCCTGGGCAGTTCTTC.

DNA of the CDR3: TGTGCCAGCAGTGAGAGTCTCAGAAACACCATATATTTT. It yields the protein CASSESLRNTIYF. This chain connects TRBV2 to TRBJ1-3; no reliable D call. CDR3 length: 13 amino acids. Trimming cost V 3 bases and J 5 bases, with 8 bases left between them. CDR1 is SNHLY, CDR2 FYNNEI, per germline.

The chain employs TRBV27 and TRBJ1-5; D might be TRBD1 (5 bases). Germline CDR1 is MNHEY and CDR2 is SMNVEV (reference sequence). The CDR3 length is 13 residues. Trimming removed 2 bases from V and 7 bases from J, with 9 bases in between. The CDR3 DNA sequence: TGTGCCAGCAGTTTAGTTCAGGGCCAGCCCCAGCATTTT. The encoded protein is CASSLVQGQPQHF.

The chain uses TRBV18 and TRBJ1-4, with D hard to call. Germline assignment: CDR1 KGHSH and CDR2 LQKENI. V was pared by 3 bases and J by 3 bases, with 8 bases between. CDR3 size: 14 residues. The CDR3 here is CASSPEMANEKLFF. CDR3 DNA sequence: TGTGCCAGCTCACCGGAGATGGCTAATGAAAAACTGTTTTTT.

The V gene is TRBV29-1, the J gene TRBJ2-7; 10 nucleotides line up with TRBD1. Germline assignment: CDR1 SQVTM and CDR2 ANQGSEA. There are 16 residues in the CDR3. V lost 0 bases to trimming and J lost 3 bases; unmatched junction nucleotides: 8. The CDR3 protein is CSVEDPGTGAVYEQYF. The CDR3, as DNA: TGCAGCGTTGAAGACCCGGGGACAGGGGCCGTCTACGAGCAGTACTTC.

V and J are TRBV5-1 and TRBJ2-2; TRBD2 matches 7 bases. V shed 0 bases and J 4 bases; nucleotides not matched to a gene: 3. Germline CDR1 and CDR2: SGHRS and YFSETQ. The CDR3 spans 15 residues. The CDR3, as DNA: TGCGCCAGCAGCTTGGGGGGGGGAGCCACCGGGGAGCTGTTTTTT. Protein sequence: CASSLGGGATGELFF.

The J gene is TRBJ1-4, the V gene TRBV27; D is unclear. V lost 8 bases and J 5 bases, leaving 18 bases between the germline ends. The germline V gene encodes CDR1 MNHEY and CDR2 SMNVEV (reference sequence). The CDR3 consists of 15 residues. CDR3 in amino acids: CASGRGPVPNEKLFF. The CDR3, as DNA: TGTGCCAGCGGCCGAGGGCCCGTCCCCAATGAAAAACTGTTTTTT.

V usage is TRBV6-5 and J usage is TRBJ2-7; 9 bases are shared with TRBD1. Germline V gives CDR1 MNHEY, CDR2 SVGAGI. CDR3 size: 14 residues. With 2 bases clipped from V and 6 bases from J, the junction kept 5 bases outside the gene matches. CDR3 loop: CASSYTGQGGEQYF. The CDR3 DNA is TGTGCCAGCAGTTACACGGGACAGGGAGGCGAGCAGTACTTC.

In this sample, this clone turned up a few times. The V and J genes are TRBV5-1 and TRBJ1-4; a weak D match, TRBD1 (6 bases). This CDR3 contains 14 residues. Germline CDR1 is SGHRS and CDR2 is YFSETQ. V shed 0 bases and J shed 3 bases, with 6 bases lying between them. CDR3 sequence: CASSLGGPNEKLFF. The CDR3 nucleotides read TGCGCCAGCAGCTTGGGGGGGCCTAATGAAAAACTGTTTTTT.

This clone has a handful of counts. This chain links TRBV29-1 with TRBJ2-5, with D tentatively TRBD1 (6 bases). V was trimmed by 2 bases and J by 1 base, leaving 11 bases between them. Germline lookup yields CDR1 SQVTM and CDR2 ANQGSEA. CDR3 length: 14 residues. This CDR3 is CSVEPGHIQETQYF. CDR3 nucleotides: TGCAGCGTTGAACCGGGACATATCCAAGAGACCCAGTACTTC. The full variable domain, rest sourced from reference TRBV29-1 and TRBJ2-5, is SAVISQKPSRDICQRGTSLTIQCQVDSQVTMMFWYRQQPGQSLTLIATANQGSEATYESGFVIDKFPISRPNLTFSTLTVSNMSPEDSSIYLCSVEPGHIQETQYFGPGTRLLVL.

J is TRBJ1-1 and V is TRBV18; possible D gene TRBD1, 5 bases. This CDR3 spans 15 amino acids. Germline-derived CDR1 and CDR2 are KGHSH and LQKENI. Trimming pared 0 bases from V and 1 base from J, leaving 9 bases between. The CDR3, as DNA: TGTGCCAGCTCACCACCGTTCGGGGGGAACACTGAAGCTTTCTTT. Protein sequence: CASSPPFGGNTEAFF.

The V gene is TRBV6-5, the J gene TRBJ2-5; 7 positions match TRBD2. Germline CDR1 reads MNHEY; CDR2 reads SVGAGI. CDR3 length: 12 amino acids. With V trimmed by 6 bases and J by 5 bases, 3 bases remained unmatched. As DNA, the CDR3 is TGTGCCAGCAGGGGAGGGCGTGAGACCCAGTACTTC. Amino acid sequence: CASRGGRETQYF.